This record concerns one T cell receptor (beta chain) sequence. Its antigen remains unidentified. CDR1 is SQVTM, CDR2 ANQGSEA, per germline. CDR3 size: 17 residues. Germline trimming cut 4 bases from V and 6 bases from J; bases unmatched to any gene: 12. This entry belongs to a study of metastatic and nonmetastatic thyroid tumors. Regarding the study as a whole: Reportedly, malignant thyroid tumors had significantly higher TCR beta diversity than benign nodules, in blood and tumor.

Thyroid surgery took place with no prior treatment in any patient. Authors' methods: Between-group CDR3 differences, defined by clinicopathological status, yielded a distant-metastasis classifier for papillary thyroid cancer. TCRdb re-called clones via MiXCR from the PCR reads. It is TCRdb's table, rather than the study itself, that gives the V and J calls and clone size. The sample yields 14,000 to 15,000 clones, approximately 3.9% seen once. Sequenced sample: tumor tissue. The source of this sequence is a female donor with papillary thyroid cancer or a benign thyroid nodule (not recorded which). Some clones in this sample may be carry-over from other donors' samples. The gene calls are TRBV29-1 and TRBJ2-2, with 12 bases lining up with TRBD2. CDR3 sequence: CSVALAGGPILAGELFF. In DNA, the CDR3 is TGCAGCGTTGCGCTAGCGGGAGGGCCAATTCTCGCCGGGGAGCTGTTTTTT.